The clone carrying this TCR beta chain was picked up a small number of times. This entry belongs to a study of T cells after yellow fever vaccination. From the 5' RACE reads, TCRdb called clonotypes with MiXCR, one entry per CDR3 protein. The sample yields roughly 520,000 distinct CDR3 sequences, around a fifth seen once. This receptor was identified in a man aged 18-30 years who received the YFV17D yellow fever vaccine. This material consisted of PBMCs, taken approximately 22 days after the first yellow fever vaccination.

DNA of the CDR3: TGCAGCGCCCGAGAGGGGGCCAAGTTGAAAGATACGCAGTATTTT. Encoded protein: CSAREGAKLKDTQYF. The gene calls are TRBV29-1 and TRBJ2-3, with 7 bases fitting TRBD1. V shed 7 bases and J 5 bases; nucleotides not matched to a gene: 15. The CDR3 runs to 15 residues. Germline lookup yields CDR1 SQVTM and CDR2 ANQGSEA.